These T cell receptor beta chains were read from a single sample in a study of blood T cell repertoires in COVID-19. The protocol was immunoSEQ multiplex PCR, while the TCRdb copy is restricted to in-frame clones and leaves out a portion. The profile shows some 700,000 clones, 70% to 90% of them singletons. The specimen sequenced was peripheral blood. Every receptor here comes from a woman aged 18-30 years with acute or convalescent COVID-19. Each CDR3 is given with its conserved first and last residue. The D gene is left open where the match is weak. Clone size, where shown, is once, few, many, or a class for clones that have expanded.

>few|TRBJ1-5|-|TRBV23-1
TGCGCCAGCAGTCCAGAGGGCCGGCGATATCAGCCCCAGCATTTT
CASSPEGRRYQPQHF
>-|TRBJ1-2|-|TRBV9
TGTGCCAGCAGCCTTGGGGACACCTCTAACTATGGCTACACCTTC
CASSLGDTSNYGYTF
>-|TRBJ1-5|-|TRBV6-5
TGTGCCAGCAGTTATGGCAACAGCAATCAGCCCCAGCATTTT
CASSYGNSNQPQHF
>-|TRBJ2-3|-|TRBV5-1
TGCGCCAGCAGCTCACGAAATGGAGCCTACCCTACCACAGATACGCAGTATTTT
CASSSRNGAYPTTDTQYF
>-|TRBJ1-4|-|TRBV6-6
TGTGCCACATCTCTAAGGCGGGATAATGAAAAACTGTTTTTT
CATSLRRDNEKLFF
>once|TRBJ2-3|-|TRBV7-6
TGTGCCAGCAGCAGCCCCTTAGATACGCAGTATTTT
CASSSPLDTQYF
>-|TRBJ2-1|-|TRBV5-1
TGCGCCAGCAGCCTCGGGAATGAGCAGTTCTTC
CASSLGNEQFF
>-|TRBJ1-1|TRBD1|TRBV28
TGTGCCAGCAGCAGACAACAGGGGGCTTGGACTGAAGCTTTCTTT
CASSRQQGAWTEAFF
>-|TRBJ1-1|-|TRBV18
TGTGCCAGCTCACCCTTACAGGAAGGGGACACTGAAGCTTTCTTT
CASSPLQEGDTEAFF
>-|TRBJ1-2|-|TRBV6-2/TRBV6-3
TGTGCCAGCAGTTCTTGGACGGGGGGCGATGGCTACACCTTC
CASSSWTGGDGYTF
>-|TRBJ2-4|-|TRBV11-2
TGTGCCAGCAGCTACTTTTCAGACTCAAACATTCAGTACTTC
CASSYFSDSNIQYF
>-|TRBJ1-2|TRBD1|TRBV5-8
TGTGCCAGCAGCAGGACAGGGGGCTGGAATAACTATGGCTACACCTTC
CASSRTGGWNNYGYTF
>few|TRBJ2-2|TRBD1|TRBV7-9
TGTGCCAGCAGCTACAAAGGACCGGGACAGGGGAAGGCCGGGGAGCTGTTTTTT
CASSYKGPGQGKAGELFF
>-|TRBJ2-5|TRBD1|TRBV6-5
TGTGCCAGCAGTTACGTGGGACAGAAACAAGAGACCCAGTACTTC
CASSYVGQKQETQYF
>once|TRBJ1-6|-|TRBV7-9
TGTGCCAGCAGCTTAAAGGAGTTAGGCAATTCACCCCTCCACTTT
CASSLKELGNSPLHF
>-|TRBJ1-2|TRBD1|TRBV4-1
TGCGCCAGCAGCCAAGAGGGGACAGGGGTCATGGGGACCTTC
CASSQEGTGVMGTF
>-|TRBJ1-2|-|TRBV7-2
TGTGCCAGCAGCTTAGACTCGCGGATCTATGGCTACACCTTC
CASSLDSRIYGYTF
>-|TRBJ1-1|-|TRBV2
TGTGCCAGCACCGAAATAAGGGGAGGGGACACTGAAGCTTTCTTT
CASTEIRGGDTEAFF
>once|TRBJ1-2|-|TRBV3-1/TRBV3-2
TGTGCCAGCAGCCCGACCAGCCCCGGGGGCTACACCTTC
CASSPTSPGGYTF
>-|TRBJ2-2|TRBD2|TRBV9
TGTGCCAGCAGCGGAGCGGGGGGTTTAAACGGGGAGCTGTTTTTT
CASSGAGGLNGELFF
>-|TRBJ1-2|-|TRBV30
TGTGCCTGGAAAGGGTACAGGAACTATGGCTACACCTTC
CAWKGYRNYGYTF
>once|TRBJ2-3|-|TRBV9
TGTGCCAGCAGCGGCCAGGGGGGAACTAGCACAGATACGCAGTATTTT
CASSGQGGTSTDTQYF
>-|TRBJ2-3|TRBD2|TRBV2
TGTGCCAGCAGGACTAGCGGGGGGACAAATACGCAGTATTTT
CASRTSGGTNTQYF
>few|TRBJ2-7|TRBD2|TRBV4-1
TGCGCCAGCAGCCAGTCCGGGGGGTACACGGCGAGGAACGAGCAGTACTTC
CASSQSGGYTARNEQYF
>-|TRBJ2-7|-|TRBV4-3
TGCGCCAGCAGCCAAGTCGCCCTAACCTACGAGCAGTACTTC
CASSQVALTYEQYF
>-|TRBJ2-2|TRBD2|TRBV4-1
TGCGCCAGCAGAATGACTAGCGGGAGAACCGGGGAGCTGTTTTTT
CASRMTSGRTGELFF
>-|TRBJ2-7|-|TRBV30
TGTGCCTGGAGTAAGCGGGCTTCCTACGAGCAGTACTTC
CAWSKRASYEQYF
>once|TRBJ1-1|-|TRBV27
TGTGCCAGCAGCCCCCGGTGGAACACTGAAGCTTTCTTT
CASSPRWNTEAFF
>once|TRBJ2-5|-|TRBV3-1/TRBV3-2
TGTGCCAGCAGCCAAAAGGGGCCCAAAGAGACCCAGTACTTC
CASSQKGPKETQYF
>-|TRBJ1-6|-|TRBV28
TGTGCCAGCTCCGGGACTTATAATTCACCCCTCCACTTT
CASSGTYNSPLHF
>-|TRBJ1-3|-|TRBV7-2
TGTGCCAGCAGCTCGCAGCTGCAGAGGGGGACCTGGGAAGGAAACACCATATATTTT
CASSSQLQRGTWEGNTIYF
>-|TRBJ2-1|-|TRBV6-2/TRBV6-3
TGTGCCAGCAGCTTCCAAACGGGGTACAATGAGCAGTTCTTC
CASSFQTGYNEQFF
>few|TRBJ2-7|TRBD1|TRBV3-1/TRBV3-2
TGTGCCAGCAGTCTCTTCGGGACAGGGCACGAGCAGTACTTC
CASSLFGTGHEQYF
>-|TRBJ2-1|-|TRBV7-3
TGTGCCAGCAGCTTAACAGGGGGCTACAATGAGCAGTTCTTC
CASSLTGGYNEQFF
>-|TRBJ1-4|TRBD1|TRBV27
TGTGCCAGCAGTCCTGACAGGGGACGAGGGTCAAATGAAAAACTGTTTTTT
CASSPDRGRGSNEKLFF
>once|TRBJ1-6|-|TRBV2
TGTGCCAGCAGAGGCGGGGGGGGGAATTCACCCCTCCACTTT
CASRGGGGNSPLHF
>-|TRBJ1-2|-|TRBV4-1
TGCGCCAGCAGCCGAGGAGGGCCCGGCTACACCTTC
CASSRGGPGYTF
>-|TRBJ2-1|-|TRBV6-6
TGTGCCAGCAGTTATCAGGGCTCCTACAATGAGCAGTTCTTC
CASSYQGSYNEQFF
>-|TRBJ2-1|-|TRBV19
TGTGCCAGTAGTATAGCCCGGGGGAGTTACAATGAGCAGTTCTTC
CASSIARGSYNEQFF
>-|TRBJ1-6|TRBD1|TRBV18
TGTGCCAGCTCACCATGGGACAGAGGTAATTCACCCCTCCACTTT
CASSPWDRGNSPLHF
>-|TRBJ1-4|-|TRBV4-2
TGTGCCAGCAGCCACGAGACAGGTGAAAAACTGTTTTTT
CASSHETGEKLFF
>-|TRBJ1-1|-|TRBV14
TGTGCCAGCAGCCAGGGGACACGGCCCAACACTGAAGCTTTCTTT
CASSQGTRPNTEAFF
>-|TRBJ2-3|-|TRBV27
TGTGCCAGCAGTTTATCCTCCGGGAGTAGTCATACGCAGTATTTT
CASSLSSGSSHTQYF
>-|TRBJ1-5|-|TRBV6-4
TGTGCCAGCAGACCCACAGAGAGCAATCAGCCCCAGCATTTT
CASRPTESNQPQHF
>once|TRBJ2-5|-|TRBV2
TGTGCCAGCAGTCCGACTAGAATGGCACAAGAGACCCAGTACTTC
CASSPTRMAQETQYF
>-|TRBJ2-7|TRBD1|TRBV6-5
TGTGCCAGCAGCCCCGGACAGGGGGTCGGGTACGAGCAGTACTTC
CASSPGQGVGYEQYF
>-|TRBJ1-3|TRBD1|TRBV19
TGTGCCAGTAGTACCCGACAGGGATTCTCTGGAAACACCATATATTTT
CASSTRQGFSGNTIYF
>-|TRBJ1-1|-|TRBV5-1
TGCGCCAGCAGCTTGACGAGAGGGAACACTGAAGCTTTCTTT
CASSLTRGNTEAFF
>-|TRBJ2-1|TRBD2|TRBV4-2
TGTGCCAGCCGCTCCCTAGCTAGCGGGGGGGCAAATGAGCAGTTCTTC
CASRSLASGGANEQFF
>-|TRBJ1-1|-|TRBV9
TGTGCCAGCAGCGTAGAGGCCGGGGGGGGGCCTGAAGCTTTCTTT
CASSVEAGGGPEAFF
>-|TRBJ1-1|-|TRBV18
TGTGCCAGCTCACCTCCTTTGTCGGCGGGTTACACTGAAGCTTTCTTT
CASSPPLSAGYTEAFF
>-|TRBJ1-1|-|TRBV27
TGTGCCAGCAGCGATGATTGGGGGGGAAAAGCTTTCTTT
CASSDDWGGKAFF